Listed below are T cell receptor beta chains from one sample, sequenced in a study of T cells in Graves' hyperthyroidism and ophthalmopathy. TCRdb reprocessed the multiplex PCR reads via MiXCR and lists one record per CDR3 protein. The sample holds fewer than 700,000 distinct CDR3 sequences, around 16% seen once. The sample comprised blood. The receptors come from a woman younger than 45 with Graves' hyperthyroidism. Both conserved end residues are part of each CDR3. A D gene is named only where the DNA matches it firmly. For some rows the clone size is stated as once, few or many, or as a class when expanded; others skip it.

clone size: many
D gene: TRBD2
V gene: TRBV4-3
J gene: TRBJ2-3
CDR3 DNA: TGCGCCAGCAGCCAAGCCGGGCTAGCGGACACAGATACGCAGTATTTT
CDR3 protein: CASSQAGLADTDTQYF

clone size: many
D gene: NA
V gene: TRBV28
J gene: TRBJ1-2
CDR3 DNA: TGTGCCAGCAGTTTAAAAATCGCAGCCGGGGGCTACACCTTC
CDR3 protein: CASSLKIAAGGYTF

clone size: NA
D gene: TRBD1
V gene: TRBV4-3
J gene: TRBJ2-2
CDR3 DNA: TGCGCCAGCAGCCAGGGACAGGGGATTGACACCGGGGAGCTGTTTTTT
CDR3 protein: CASSQGQGIDTGELFF

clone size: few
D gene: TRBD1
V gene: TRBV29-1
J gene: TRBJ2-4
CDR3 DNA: TGCAGCGTTAGCACCGGGACAGGGGAAAACATTCAGTACTTC
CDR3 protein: CSVSTGTGENIQYF

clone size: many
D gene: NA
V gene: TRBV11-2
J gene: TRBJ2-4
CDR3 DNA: TGTGCCAGCAGCTTATGGGGGGCTCTAGCCAAAAACATTCAGTACTTC
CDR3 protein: CASSLWGALAKNIQYF

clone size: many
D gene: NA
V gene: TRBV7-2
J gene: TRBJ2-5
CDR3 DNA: TGTGCCAGCAGCCCCTCCGGGACACCAAAAGAGACCCAGTACTTC
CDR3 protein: CASSPSGTPKETQYF

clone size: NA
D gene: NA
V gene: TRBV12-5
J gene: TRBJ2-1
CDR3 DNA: TGTGCTAGTGGTTACGGGGCCCGCAATGAGCAGTTCTTC
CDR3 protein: CASGYGARNEQFF

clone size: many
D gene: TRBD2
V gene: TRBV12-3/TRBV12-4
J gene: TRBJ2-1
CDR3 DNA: TGTGCCAGCAGTCGAGAACTAGCGGGAGGTTGGAATGAGCAGTTCTTC
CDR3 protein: CASSRELAGGWNEQFF

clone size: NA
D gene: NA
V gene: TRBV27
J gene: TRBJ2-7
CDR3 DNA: TGTGCCAGCAGTGCCGGGACTTTCCCAACAAATGAGCAGTACTTC
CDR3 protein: CASSAGTFPTNEQYF

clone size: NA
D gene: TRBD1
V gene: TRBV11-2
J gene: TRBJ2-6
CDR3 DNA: TGTGCCAGCACAGGACAGGGGGAGACTGGGGCCAACGTCCTGACTTTC
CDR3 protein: CASTGQGETGANVLTF

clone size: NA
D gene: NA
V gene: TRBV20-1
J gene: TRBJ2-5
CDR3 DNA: TGCAGTGCTAGAGATCCGCAGGGGGAGACCCAGTACTTC
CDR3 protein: CSARDPQGETQYF

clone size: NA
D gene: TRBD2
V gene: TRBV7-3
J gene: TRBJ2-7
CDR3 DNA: TGTGCCAGCAGCCCGCAACTAGCGGGAGTTAACGAGCAGTACTTC
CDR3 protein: CASSPQLAGVNEQYF

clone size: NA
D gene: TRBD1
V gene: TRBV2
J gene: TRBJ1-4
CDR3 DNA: TGTGCCAGCCGGGAGGGACAGAATGAAAAACTGTTTTTT
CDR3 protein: CASREGQNEKLFF

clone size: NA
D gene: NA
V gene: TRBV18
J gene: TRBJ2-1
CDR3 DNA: TGTGCCAGCTCACCGGCGGGGCGGGGTCGCTCCTACAATGAGCAGTTCTTC
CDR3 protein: CASSPAGRGRSYNEQFF

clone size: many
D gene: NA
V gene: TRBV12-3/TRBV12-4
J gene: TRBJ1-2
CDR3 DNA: TGTGCCAGCAGTTTAGATCTCAGGGGTCGCGGCTACACCTTC
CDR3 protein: CASSLDLRGRGYTF

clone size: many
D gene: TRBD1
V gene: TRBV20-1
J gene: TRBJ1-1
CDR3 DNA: TGCAGTGCGCGGGACAGGGGGCGTGGGAACACTGAAGCTTTCTTT
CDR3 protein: CSARDRGRGNTEAFF

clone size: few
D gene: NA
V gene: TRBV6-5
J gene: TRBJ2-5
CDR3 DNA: TGTGCCAGCCCTTTCTGTTGGAAAGAGACCCAGTACTTC
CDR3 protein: CASPFCWKETQYF

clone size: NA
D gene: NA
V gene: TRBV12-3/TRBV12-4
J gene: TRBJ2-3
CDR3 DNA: TGTGCCAGCGGCACGGGTGCCAACACAGATACGCAGTATTTT
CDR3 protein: CASGTGANTDTQYF

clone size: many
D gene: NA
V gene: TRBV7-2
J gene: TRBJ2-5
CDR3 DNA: TGTGCCAGCAGCTTAGCCAGGACAGAGACCCAGTACTTC
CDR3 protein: CASSLARTETQYF

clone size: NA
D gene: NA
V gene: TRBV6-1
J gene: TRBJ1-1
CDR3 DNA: TGTGCCAGCAAAGTCCCGAACACTGAAGCTTTCTTT
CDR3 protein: CASKVPNTEAFF

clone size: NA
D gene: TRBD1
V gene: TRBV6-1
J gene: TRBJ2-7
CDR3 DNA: TGTGTCAGCAGTGAACGGGGACAGCCTCTCAACGAGCAGTACTTC
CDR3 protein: CVSSERGQPLNEQYF

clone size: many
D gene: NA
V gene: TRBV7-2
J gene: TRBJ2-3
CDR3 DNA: TGTGCCAGCAGCTTAGTGATGAAGGGTTCAGATACGCAGTATTTT
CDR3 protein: CASSLVMKGSDTQYF

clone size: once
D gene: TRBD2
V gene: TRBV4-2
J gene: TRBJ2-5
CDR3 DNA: TGTGCCAGCAGCCTCTCGGGACTAGTCTTAACTCAAGAGACCCAGTACTTC
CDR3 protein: CASSLSGLVLTQETQYF

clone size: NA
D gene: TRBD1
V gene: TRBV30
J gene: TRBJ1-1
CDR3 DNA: TGTGCCTGGAGTCTGGACAGGGGGAACACTGAAGCTTTCTTT
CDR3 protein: CAWSLDRGNTEAFF

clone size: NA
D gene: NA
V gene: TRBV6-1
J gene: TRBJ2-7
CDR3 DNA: TGTGCCAGCAGGACGGGACCGGAGGCCTACGAGCAGTACTTC
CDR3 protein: CASRTGPEAYEQYF

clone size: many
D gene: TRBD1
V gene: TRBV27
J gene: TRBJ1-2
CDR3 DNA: TGTGCCAGCAGTGCAGCCAGACAGGGGCGCGGCTACACCTTC
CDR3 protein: CASSAARQGRGYTF

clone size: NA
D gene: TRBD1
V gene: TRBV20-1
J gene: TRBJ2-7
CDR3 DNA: TGCAGTGCTTTCCCGGGACAGAACAACGAGCAGTACTTC
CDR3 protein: CSAFPGQNNEQYF